This T cell receptor (beta chain) was captured by sequencing in a study of blood T cell repertoires in COVID-19. The CDR3 runs to 11 residues. The germline V and J ends were trimmed by 4 bases and 8 bases, with 6 bases remaining between them. Germline V gene lookup returns CDR1 WSHSY and CDR2 SAAADI. Profiling relied on immunoSEQ multiplex PCR, and the TCRdb table lists in-frame clones only, not all of them. This sample has about 130,000 clones, with 84% found just once. Sequenced sample: peripheral blood. The source is a human donor in a cohort sampled during active COVID-19. The chain carries TRBV10-2 and TRBJ2-1; no clear D. CDR3 sequence (DNA): TGCGCCAGCAGTGTCGTCGATGAGCAGTTCTTC. It is translated as CASSVVDEQFF.